The 27 T cell receptor beta chains presented below share a single source sample, sequenced in a study of response to subunit inactivated influenza vaccine. TCRdb redid the calling of the RT-PCR reads with MiXCR, one entry per CDR3 protein. The sample carries around 200,000 distinct CDR3 sequences, less than 15% recorded once. The same sample was also used in a study of T cells expressing NK-cell markers. From that report: 5'RACE template switching with UMIs produced the TCR beta cDNA.

Specimen: CD8+ T cells sorted from PBMCs, collected about 12 days after vaccination. All receptors come from a man in his forties or fifties who received an inactivated influenza vaccine.

This clonotype showed up just a few times. The chain employs TRBV6-2 or TRBV6-3 and TRBJ2-7, with D possibly TRBD2 on 5 matching bases. This CDR3 has 14 residues. Germline V gene sequence: CDR1 MNHEY, CDR2 SVGEGT. V lost 2 bases and J 5 bases, leaving 13 bases between the germline ends. The CDR3 protein is CASSYEARRDEQYF. The DNA for the CDR3 is TGTGCCAGCAGTTACGAAGCTAGGCGGGACGAGCAGTACTTC.

The chain links TRBV5-1 to TRBJ2-1; TRBD2 matches 12 bases. J was trimmed by 5 bases and V by 1 base; bases with no gene match: 16. Germline V gene data show CDR1 as SGHRS and CDR2 as YFSETQ. This CDR3 has 20 amino acids. CDR3 amino acids: CASSLLAYLAGGPLDNEQFF. The CDR3 region has the DNA TGCGCCAGCAGCTTGCTAGCTTATCTAGCGGGGGGGCCCCTTGACAATGAGCAGTTCTTC.

This clonotype came up a few times. At one end, the junction sequence differs from germline, possibly due to a read error. The rearrangement uses TRBV27 and TRBJ2-1; 14 positions agree with TRBD2. The CDR3 contains 12 residues. CDR1 and CDR2 (germline): MNHEY, SMNVEV (reference sequence). Here the CDR3 reads CAIMTSGGALVF. As DNA, the CDR3 is TGTGCCATCATGACTAGCGGGGGGGCTTTGGTCTTC.

This clonotype was counted between two and nine times. The chain uses TRBV7-2 and TRBJ2-4; TRBD2 is a possible D gene (5 bases). Trimming took off 2 bases at V and 8 bases at J, with 13 bases between the two ends. The germline gives CDR1 SGHTA, CDR2 FQGNSA. This CDR3 comprises 14 residues. The CDR3 coding sequence is TGTGCCAGCAGCTTACCCGGGGATGGGGACATTCAGTACTTC. This sequence encodes CASSLPGDGDIQYF.

The CDR3: CSSYRGQRLRDTQYF. The CDR3 nucleotides are TGCAGCTCCTACCGGGGCCAAAGACTAAGGGATACGCAGTATTTT. The V call is TRBV20-1, the J call TRBJ2-3; D might be TRBD1 or TRBD2, each matching 5 bases. The CDR3 has 15 residues. CDR1 and CDR2 from the germline V gene are DFQATT and SNEGSKA (reference sequence).

The V gene is TRBV6-2 or TRBV6-3, the J gene TRBJ2-7; TRBD1 aligns across 8 bases. V was clipped by 2 bases and J by 6 bases; unmatched bases: 6. CDR3 size: 14 residues. Per germline, CDR1 MNHEY and CDR2 SVGEGT. The DNA of the CDR3 is TGTGCCAGCAGTTACCACCCCCAGGGGGCCGAGCAGTACTTC. This translates into CASSYHPQGAEQYF.

This clonotype was counted ten times or more. One end of the junction is discordant with germline, which a read error may explain. The rearrangement links TRBV7-8 to TRBJ2-5; D unresolved. The CDR3 totals 13 residues. CDR1 is SGHVS and CDR2 is FQNEAQ in the germline V gene. This chain's CDR3 is CASSFLNQETQYF. The CDR3 DNA is TGTGCCAGCAGCTTCTTAAACCAGGAGACCCAGTACTTC.

The chain uses TRBV3-1 and TRBJ2-7, with unresolved D. V gave up 0 bases and J gave up 6 bases, with 15 bases separating them. Per the germline V gene, CDR1 is LGHDT and CDR2 is YNNKEL (reference sequence). CDR3 size: 15 residues. Written as DNA, the CDR3 is TGTGCCAGCAGCCAAGAAGCCCCCTCGATGTTCGAGCAGTACTTC. Its translation: CASSQEAPSMFEQYF.

V and J are TRBV28 and TRBJ2-2; D gene ambiguous. Germline CDR1 and CDR2: MDHEN and SYDVKM. Trimming removed 6 bases from V and 5 bases from J, with 19 bases in between. CDR3 length equals 16 residues. CDR3 sequence reads: CASSPPDSALTGELFF. The CDR3 bases are TGTGCCAGCAGCCCACCCGACTCGGCCCTAACCGGGGAGCTGTTTTTT.

The table lists this clonotype with a few counts. The chain links TRBV5-1 to TRBJ2-3; TRBD1 matches at 10 bases. Germline CDR1 and CDR2: SGHRS and YFSETQ. This CDR3 is 18 amino acids long. Unmatched junction bases numbered 11, after V lost 2 bases and J lost 2 bases. The CDR3 DNA sequence: TGCGCCAGCAGCTTCGTGGGACAGGGGTTTTTGGACACAGATACGCAGTATTTT. Amino acids: CASSFVGQGFLDTDTQYF.

This clonotype was detected only a few times. This chain connects TRBV5-1 to TRBJ2-2; 9 nucleotides agree with TRBD2. Germline CDR1 SGHRS, CDR2 YFSETQ. This CDR3 is 16 amino acids long. V shed 4 bases and J 3 bases; nucleotides not matched to a gene: 7. CDR3 sequence (DNA): TGCGCCAGCAGCCCGGAGGGACTAGCCCACACCGGGGAGCTGTTTTTT. Translating gives CASSPEGLAHTGELFF.

This clonotype was detected a few times. The chain links TRBV19 to TRBJ2-1; D uncertain. The CDR3 is 13 amino acids. Trimming removed 6 bases at V and 8 bases at J, with 14 bases between. The germline V gene has CDR1 LNHDA and CDR2 SQIVND (reference sequence). The CDR3 here is CASREKGWDEQFF. The CDR3 DNA reads as TGTGCCAGTAGAGAGAAAGGGTGGGATGAGCAGTTCTTC.

This clonotype was seen a handful of times. The chain has TRBV18 and TRBJ2-7; D unresolved. Between the trimmed V and J ends, which lost 0 bases and 0 bases, there was a span of 3 bases. Germline CDR1 KGHSH, CDR2 LQKENI. CDR3 length: 13 residues. The DNA for the CDR3 is TGTGCCAGCTCACCACCATTCTCCTACGAGCAGTACTTC. Its protein product is CASSPPFSYEQYF.

This clonotype came up a few times. The genes are TRBV7-9 and TRBJ2-3; 11 nucleotides match TRBD2. CDR1 SEHNR and CDR2 FQNEAQ come from the germline V gene (reference sequence). CDR3 length: 17 residues. Trimming cost V 5 bases and J 2 bases; bases outside gene matches: 9. CDR3 nucleotide sequence: TGTGCCAGCAGCCTACCGGGACTAGCGGAACACACAGATACGCAGTATTTT. Amino acid sequence: CASSLPGLAEHTDTQYF. The full variable domain, in which reference TRBV7-9 and TRBJ2-3 provide the parts outside the CDR3, is DTGVSQNPRHKITKRGQNVTFRCDPISEHNRLYWYRQTLGQGPEFLTYFQNEAQLEKSRLLSDRFSAERPKGSFSTLEIQRTEQGDSAMYLCASSLPGLAEHTDTQYFGPGTRLTVL.

This clonotype was counted between two and nine times. V usage is TRBV20-1 and J usage is TRBJ2-5, with unresolved D. Trimming removed 5 bases at V and 4 bases at J, with 8 bases between. Germline CDR1 and CDR2: DFQATT and SNEGSKA (reference sequence). CDR3 size: 11 residues. In DNA, the CDR3 is TGCAGTGCTTACATTGGAGAGACCCAGTACTTC. Encoded protein: CSAYIGETQYF.

The chain recombines TRBV5-1 with TRBJ2-7, with a weak D call TRBD1 (6 bases). V shed 4 bases and J shed 5 bases, with 19 bases lying between them. The germline CDR1 and CDR2 sequences are SGHRS and YFSETQ. The CDR3 runs to 15 residues. The CDR3 DNA sequence: TGCGCCAGCAGCCAACCAAACAGGGACGGCCACGAGCAGTACTTC. Its translation: CASSQPNRDGHEQYF.

This sequence joins TRBV6-1 and TRBJ2-1; D is perhaps TRBD2 (6 bases). The CDR3 has 15 residues. Trimming took 5 bases from V and 5 from J, leaving 16 bases between them. CDR1 is MNHNS and CDR2 is SASEGT in the germline V gene. CDR3 in DNA: TGTGCCAGCAGTCCCATTTCGGGAGCGCACAATGAGCAGTTCTTC. It specifies CASSPISGAHNEQFF.

This clonotype was detected many times. The genes are TRBV28 and TRBJ2-5; 11 nucleotides line up with TRBD2. After removal of 6 bases from V and 3 bases from J, the junction contained 3 bases not matched to a gene. The CDR3 sequence is 14 residues long. Germline loops: CDR1 MDHEN, CDR2 SYDVKM. CDR3 nucleotides: TGTGCCAGCAGCTTACTAGCGGGGGAAGAGACCCAGTACTTC. The encoded protein is CASSLLAGEETQYF.

This chain uses TRBV5-8 with TRBJ2-5; D is unresolved. V lost 1 base, J lost 2 bases, and 9 bases lay in between. This CDR3 has 14 amino acids. CDR1 and CDR2 from the germline V gene are SGHTS and YDEGEE. Written as DNA, the CDR3 is TGTGCCAGCAGCTTGACCAGGCCGCAAGAGACCCAGTACTTC. This encodes CASSLTRPQETQYF.

The rearrangement links TRBV27 to TRBJ2-3; unclear D gene. Trimming stripped 4 bases from V and 1 base from J, with 12 bases between. Per the germline V gene, CDR1 is MNHEY and CDR2 is SMNVEV (reference sequence). The CDR3 consists of 15 residues. CDR3 region: CASSSSPSGTDTQYF. In DNA, the CDR3 is TGTGCCAGCAGTTCCAGCCCCTCTGGCACAGATACGCAGTATTTT.

The chain carries TRBV6-2 or TRBV6-3 and TRBJ2-1, with D perhaps matching TRBD2 (5 bases). V shed 0 bases and J shed 10 bases, with 13 bases lying between them. The CDR3 contains 14 residues. Germline lookup yields CDR1 MNHEY and CDR2 SVGEGT. CDR3 sequence: CASSYSLYRLEQFF. The CDR3, as DNA: TGTGCCAGCAGTTACTCGTTGTATCGACTAGAGCAGTTCTTC.

This rearrangement joins TRBV25-1 to TRBJ1-6, with TRBD1 as a possible D gene (6 bases). The V end was cut by 7 bases, the J end by 9 bases, with 13 bases between. Germline values: CDR1 MGHDK, CDR2 SYGVNS. CDR3 length equals 13 residues. The CDR3: CASTGGGGSPLHF. CDR3 DNA sequence: TGTGCCAGCACTGGGGGCGGAGGTTCACCCCTCCACTTT.

This clonotype has ten or more counts. The V call is TRBV14, the J call TRBJ2-1; TRBD2 might be the D (5 bases). V was clipped by 3 bases and J by 7 bases, with 16 bases between them. In germline, CDR1 is SGHDN, CDR2 FVKESK. The CDR3 covers 15 residues. CDR3 residues: CASSHFGHSANEQFF. CDR3 coding DNA: TGTGCCAGCAGCCATTTTGGCCATAGCGCTAATGAGCAGTTCTTC.

This clonotype showed up just a few times. The gene calls are TRBV4-1 and TRBJ2-2, with D tentatively TRBD2 (5 bases). Germline lookup yields CDR1 MGHRA and CDR2 YSYEKL. The CDR3 contains 13 residues. Trimming removed 1 base from V and 5 bases from J, with 5 bases in between. In DNA form, the CDR3 reads TGCGCCAGCAGCCAAGGGGAGACCGGGGAGCTGTTTTTT. It codes for CASSQGETGELFF.

The V gene is TRBV15, the J gene TRBJ2-7, with 8 nucleotides matching TRBD1. The CDR3 consists of 17 residues. The ends lost 0 bases at V and 5 bases at J; junction bases unmatched: 12. Germline V CDR1 and CDR2: LNHNV, YYDKDF (reference sequence). CDR3 nucleotides: TGTGCCACCAGCAGAGAGACAGGGGCTAGGGAAGGAAACGAGCAGTACTTC. Residues: CATSRETGAREGNEQYF.

The V gene is TRBV6-5, the J gene TRBJ2-7, with D maybe TRBD2 (7 bases). Germline-derived CDR1 and CDR2 are MNHEY and SVGAGI. Trimming cost V 2 bases and J 1 base, with 15 bases left between them. This CDR3 region has 16 residues. DNA for the CDR3: TGTGCCAGCAGTTACCAGACAGGCGGGGGATCCTACGAGCAGTACTTC. Its translation is CASSYQTGGGSYEQYF.

This clonotype has just a few counts. The chain links TRBV11-2 to TRBJ2-1, with TRBD2 identical over 8 bases. From germline, CDR1 is SGHAT and CDR2 FQNNGV. The V and J ends lost 5 bases and 2 bases, in that order; junction bases with no gene match: 2. The CDR3 is made up of 14 amino acids. CDR3 residues: CASSGGLAYNEQFF. CDR3 sequence (DNA): TGTGCCAGCAGCGGGGGACTAGCCTACAATGAGCAGTTCTTC. Together with reference TRBV11-2 and TRBJ2-1, the CDR3 gives the full variable domain: EAGVAQSPRYKIIEKRQSVAFWCNPISGHATLYWYQQILGQGPKLLIQFQNNGVVDDSQLPKDRFSAERLKGVDSTLKIQPAKLEDSAVYLCASSGGLAYNEQFFGPGTRLTVL.